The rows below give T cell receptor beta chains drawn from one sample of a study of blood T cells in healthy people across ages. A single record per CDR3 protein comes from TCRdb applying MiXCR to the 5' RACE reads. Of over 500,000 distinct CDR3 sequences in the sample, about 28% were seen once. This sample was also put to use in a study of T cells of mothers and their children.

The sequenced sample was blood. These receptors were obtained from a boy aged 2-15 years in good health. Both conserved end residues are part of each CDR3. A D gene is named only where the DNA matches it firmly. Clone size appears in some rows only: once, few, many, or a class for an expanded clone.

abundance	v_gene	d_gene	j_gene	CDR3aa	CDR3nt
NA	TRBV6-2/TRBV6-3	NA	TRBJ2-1	CASSYSRGTDYYNEQFF	TGTGCCAGCAGTTACTCGAGAGGCACAGACTATTACAATGAGCAGTTCTTC
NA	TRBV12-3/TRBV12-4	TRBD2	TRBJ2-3	CASSFAGGRGDTQYF	TGTGCCAGCAGTTTTGCGGGCGGGAGGGGAGATACGCAGTATTTT
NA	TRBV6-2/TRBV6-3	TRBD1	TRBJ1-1	CASTRDREEAFF	TGTGCCAGCACCCGGGACAGAGAGGAAGCTTTCTTT
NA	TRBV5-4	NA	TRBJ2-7	CASSLDRWAYEQYF	TGTGCCAGCAGCTTGGACAGGTGGGCCTACGAGCAGTACTTC
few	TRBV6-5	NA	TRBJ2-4	CASSDPLGGTKNIQYF	TGTGCCAGCTCCGACCCCCTAGGTGGGACCAAAAACATTCAGTACTTC
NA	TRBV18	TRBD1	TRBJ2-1	CASSPPGQEYNEQFF	TGTGCCAGCTCACCCCCGGGACAGGAGTACAATGAGCAGTTCTTC
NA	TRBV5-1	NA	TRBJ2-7	CASSLGGWDEQYF	TGCGCCAGCAGCTTGGGAGGTTGGGACGAGCAGTACTTC
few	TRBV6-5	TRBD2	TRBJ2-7	CASRVAGGPYEQYF	TGTGCCAGCAGAGTAGCGGGAGGGCCCTACGAGCAGTACTTC
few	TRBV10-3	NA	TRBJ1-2	CAISEGIGDLGYGYTF	TGTGCCATCAGTGAAGGGATAGGAGATTTGGGCTATGGCTACACCTTC
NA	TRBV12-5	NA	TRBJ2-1	CASERYNEQFF	TGTGCTAGTGAAAGATACAATGAGCAGTTCTTC
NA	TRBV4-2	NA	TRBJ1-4	CASSKRAASNEKLFF	TGTGCCAGCAGCAAAAGGGCCGCCTCTAATGAAAAACTGTTTTTT